This T cell receptor beta chain is from a study of T cells after yellow fever vaccination. Study details: With SMART-Seq v4 Ultra Low Input, the fractions containing low cell numbers were prepared.

Using its own MiXCR run on the 5' RACE reads, TCRdb lists one record per CDR3 protein. The sample contains 350,000 or so distinct CDR3 sequences, approximately 8% of which appear only once. Germline loops: CDR1 SGHRS, CDR2 YFSETQ. The junction had 6 bases not matched to a gene; V was cut back by 5 bases and J by 0 bases. This CDR3 spans 16 amino acids. As for this clonotype: Its cognate antigen is unknown.

Study results and limitations: The secondary response peaked faster, at day 5 versus 15, but was weaker. Clones from primary vaccination mostly reappeared after the booster (roughly 95% CD4, over 85% CD8).

The specimen was PBMCs, collected around 45 days after the first yellow fever vaccination. The genes are TRBV5-1 and TRBJ2-1, with 9 bases aligning to TRBD1. The sequence was obtained from a man younger than 35 who received the YFV17D yellow fever vaccine. The chain's CDR3 is CASRFGQGPSYNEQFF. CDR3 coding DNA: TGCGCCAGCAGATTTGGACAGGGGCCCTCCTACAATGAGCAGTTCTTC.